The clone carrying this TCR beta chain was counted a few times. What it binds is unknown. This entry comes from a study of T-cell reconstitution after alpha-beta-depleted transplantation in children. The authors prepared the TCRbeta library with unique molecular identifiers. From the PCR reads, TCRdb called clonotypes with MiXCR, one entry per CDR3 protein. Found here are 670,000 or so distinct CDR3 sequences, around 12% of them singletons; the top ten hold around 0.76%. General study results and limits: By one year post-transplant, T-cell counts and diversity largely arose from T cells that were newly produced. Surviving recipient T cells and thymic progenitors produced the high day-60 TCRbeta diversity seen in some patients.

V gave up 7 bases and J gave up 7 bases; unmatched junction bases: 8. Germline loops: CDR1 SQVTM, CDR2 ANQGSEA. CDR3 length: 14 amino acids. Specimen: PBMCs, collected before TCRalphabeta/CD19-depleted stem cell transplant. The chain couples TRBV29-1 to TRBJ2-1, with TRBD2 identical over 12 bases. This receptor was taken from a girl aged 2 to 9 with congenital amegakaryocytic thrombocytopenia, due to receive a stem cell transplant. CDR3 amino acids: CSALTSGSKNEQFF. In DNA form, the CDR3 reads TGCAGCGCCCTGACTAGCGGGAGCAAAAATGAGCAGTTCTTC.